The present TCR beta chain was sequenced within a study of OX40 agonist ivuxolimab in advanced cancers. Across the whole study: Ivuxolimab, which patients received intravenously every 2 weeks, was dosed at 0.01 to 10 mg/kg. Aged about 20 to 80 with a mean of around 60 years, they were 82.7% male. Whole-study results and caveats: Some of the lowest clonal expansion was seen in partial responders at 0.1-3.0 mg/kg. At 0.1 to 3.0 mg/kg, CD4+ and CD8+ blood T cells expanded clonally by week 6.

The protocol was immunoSEQ multiplex PCR, while the TCRdb copy is restricted to in-frame clones and leaves out a portion. The data show tens of thousands of clones, with about 88% seen just once and roughly 4% held by the top ten. Note on this clone: Its target is unknown.

Per germline, CDR1 SGHNT and CDR2 YYREEE (reference sequence). The CDR3 sequence is 13 residues long. The germline V and J ends were trimmed by 0 bases and 1 base, with 4 bases remaining between them. The chain is built from TRBV5-4 and TRBJ2-5; D gene uncertain. This sequence was found in an adult with an advanced solid tumor such as melanoma, head and neck, liver or kidney cancer. The source was CD4+ or CD8+ T cells sorted from blood, collected in a trial of the OX40 agonist ivuxolimab. The CDR3 protein is CASSLDSQETQYF. Here the CDR3 DNA reads TGTGCCAGCAGCTTGGACAGCCAAGAGACCCAGTACTTC.